This T cell receptor (beta chain) was profiled in a study of shared clonotypes between healthy human individuals. Notes on this clone: Antigen specificity is unknown.

Sequencing was performed with immunoSEQ multiplex PCR; in TCRdb, only in-frame clones are kept and a portion is missing. The table has about 610,000 clones, roughly 95% seen once. Only CD45RO-negative cells positively selected for CCR7 counted as naive CD8 cells, so terminally differentiated effector memory CD45RA+ cells were excluded. All donors qualified as healthy HIV-negative adults and had experienced no recent acute infections or vaccinations. Study findings and constraints: Larger estimated richness was generally seen in naive subsets than in memory subsets. Sampling used blood alone; tissue repertoires probably differ.

Trimming shortened V by 3 bases and J by 0 bases, and 7 bases separated the two germline ends. Germline V lookup: CDR1 SGDLS, CDR2 YYNGEE. This CDR3 comprises 15 residues. The sample comprised naive CD8+ T cells sorted from blood. The V and J genes are TRBV9 and TRBJ2-6, with D possibly TRBD2 on 6 matching bases. This clonotype was sampled from a woman aged 25 to 39 in good health. The CDR3, as DNA: TGTGCCAGCAGCGCGACTAGCTCTGGGGCCAACGTCCTGACTTTC. This gives the protein CASSATSSGANVLTF.